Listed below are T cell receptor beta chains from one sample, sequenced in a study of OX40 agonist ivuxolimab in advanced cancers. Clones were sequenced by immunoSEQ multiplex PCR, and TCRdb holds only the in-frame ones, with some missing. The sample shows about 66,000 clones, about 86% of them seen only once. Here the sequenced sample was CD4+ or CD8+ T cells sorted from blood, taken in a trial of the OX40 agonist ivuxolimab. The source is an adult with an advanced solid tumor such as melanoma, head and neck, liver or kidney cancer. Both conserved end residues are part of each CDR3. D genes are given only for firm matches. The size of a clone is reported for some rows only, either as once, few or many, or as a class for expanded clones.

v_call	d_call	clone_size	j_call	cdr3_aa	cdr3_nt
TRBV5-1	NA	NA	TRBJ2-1	CASSLGGAAYNEQFF	TGCGCCAGCAGCTTGGGAGGGGCCGCCTACAATGAGCAGTTCTTC
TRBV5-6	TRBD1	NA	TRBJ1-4	CASSLLTGREEKLFF	TGTGCCAGCAGCCTACTGACAGGGAGGGAGGAAAAACTGTTTTTT
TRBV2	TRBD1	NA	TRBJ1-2	CASSEAIRDRAYGYTF	TGTGCCAGCAGTGAAGCGATCCGGGACAGGGCCTATGGCTACACCTTC
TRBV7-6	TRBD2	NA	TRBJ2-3	CASSRPADWTSGGATDTQYF	TGTGCCAGCAGCCGCCCGGCGGACTGGACTAGCGGGGGGGCCACAGATACGCAGTATTTT
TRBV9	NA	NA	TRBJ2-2	CASSVVPDAGELFF	TGTGCCAGCAGCGTAGTTCCGGACGCCGGGGAGCTGTTTTTT
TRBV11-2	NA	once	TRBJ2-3	CASSSLLRGPTDTQYF	TGTGCCAGCAGCTCCCTCCTTAGGGGCCCCACAGATACGCAGTATTTT
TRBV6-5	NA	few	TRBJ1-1	CASSFRDTEAFF	TGTGCCAGCAGTTTCCGGGACACTGAAGCTTTCTTT
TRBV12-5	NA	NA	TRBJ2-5	CASGLGETQYF	TGTGCTAGTGGCTTGGGAGAGACCCAGTACTTC
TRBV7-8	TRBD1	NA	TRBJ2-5	CASSSGTGGGKTQYF	TGTGCCAGCAGCTCTGGGACAGGGGGAGGAAAGACCCAGTACTTC
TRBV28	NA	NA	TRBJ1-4	CASSKDSGEKLFF	TGTGCCAGCAGTAAAGACAGTGGTGAAAAACTGTTTTTT
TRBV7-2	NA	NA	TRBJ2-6	CASRRTGSGANVLTF	TGTGCCAGCAGGCGCACAGGCTCTGGGGCCAACGTCCTGACTTTC
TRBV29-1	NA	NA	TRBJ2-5	CSAPKGPETQYF	TGCAGCGCCCCTAAGGGCCCGGAGACCCAGTACTTC
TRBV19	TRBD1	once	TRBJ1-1	CASSTKGQGYTEAFF	TGTGCCAGTAGTACCAAAGGACAGGGTTACACTGAAGCTTTCTTT
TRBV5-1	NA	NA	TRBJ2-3	CASSGWDRSESQYF	TGCGCCAGCAGCGGGTGGGACCGCTCTGAGTCGCAGTATTTT
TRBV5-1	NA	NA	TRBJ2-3	CASSTDLAGKTDTQYF	TGCGCCAGCAGCACCGACTTGGCGGGGAAAACAGATACGCAGTATTTT
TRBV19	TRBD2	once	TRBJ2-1	CASSMTQKRGQQFF	TGTGCCAGTAGTATGACCCAAAAGCGGGGGCAGCAGTTCTTC
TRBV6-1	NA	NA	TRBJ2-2	CASNVGPNTGELFF	TGTGCCAGCAACGTGGGGCCGAACACCGGGGAGCTGTTTTTT
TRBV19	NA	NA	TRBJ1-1	CASSRRGLWTEAFF	TGTGCCAGTAGTCGTCGGGGGCTTTGGACTGAAGCTTTCTTT
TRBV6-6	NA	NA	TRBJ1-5	CASSYSGGRMGQPQHF	TGTGCCAGCAGTTACTCCGGTGGCAGGATGGGTCAGCCCCAGCATTTT
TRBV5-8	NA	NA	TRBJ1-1	CASSFLVNTEAFF	TGTGCCAGCAGCTTCTTGGTGAACACTGAAGCTTTCTTT
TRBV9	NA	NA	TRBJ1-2	CASSYLARGNYGYTF	TGTGCCAGCAGCTACCTCGCAAGGGGTAACTATGGCTACACCTTC
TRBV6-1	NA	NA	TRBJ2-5	CATYTGPGETQYF	TGTGCCACCTACACAGGGCCTGGAGAGACCCAGTACTTC
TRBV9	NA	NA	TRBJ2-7	CASSVATGLYEQYF	TGTGCCAGCAGCGTAGCTACAGGGTTGTACGAGCAGTACTTC
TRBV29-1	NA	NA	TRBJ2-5	CSVEVAVGETQYF	TGCAGCGTTGAAGTAGCGGTCGGGGAGACCCAGTACTTC
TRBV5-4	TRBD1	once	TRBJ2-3	CASRPGQHTDTQYF	TGTGCCAGCAGGCCGGGACAGCACACAGATACGCAGTATTTT
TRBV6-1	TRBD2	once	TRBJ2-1	CASSPTSGANNEQFF	TGTGCCAGCAGTCCCACTAGCGGGGCCAACAATGAGCAGTTCTTC
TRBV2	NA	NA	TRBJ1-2	CASSDQGLSSYGYTF	TGTGCCAGCAGTGATCAGGGGCTCAGTAGCTATGGCTACACCTTC
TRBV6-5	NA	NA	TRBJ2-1	CASSYSTGGGYNEQFF	TGTGCCAGCAGTTACTCGACCGGGGGAGGATACAATGAGCAGTTCTTC
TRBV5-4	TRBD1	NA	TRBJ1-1	CASSLGGTGNTEAFF	TGTGCCAGCAGCTTGGGTGGGACAGGGAACACTGAAGCTTTCTTT
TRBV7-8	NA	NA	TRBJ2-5	CASSPAGIQETQYF	TGTGCCAGCAGCCCTGCTGGAATCCAAGAGACCCAGTACTTC
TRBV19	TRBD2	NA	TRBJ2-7	CASSIGEGEQYF	TGTGCCAGTAGTATAGGGGAGGGAGAGCAGTACTTC
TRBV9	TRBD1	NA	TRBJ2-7	CASSFGQGAPREQYF	TGTGCCAGCAGCTTTGGACAGGGGGCGCCTCGGGAGCAGTACTTC
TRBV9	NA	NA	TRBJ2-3	CASSVSDSTDTQYF	TGTGCCAGCAGCGTATCGGACAGCACAGATACGCAGTATTTT
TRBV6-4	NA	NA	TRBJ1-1	CASRATENTEAFF	TGTGCCAGCAGAGCAACAGAGAACACTGAAGCTTTCTTT
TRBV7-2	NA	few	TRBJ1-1	CASRGVGTTEAFF	TGTGCCAGCAGGGGGGTGGGGACGACTGAAGCTTTCTTT
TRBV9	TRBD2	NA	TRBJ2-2	CASRKGLAGPTGELFF	TGTGCCAGCAGAAAAGGACTAGCGGGGCCTACCGGGGAGCTGTTTTTT
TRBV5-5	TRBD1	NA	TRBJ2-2	CASQETGITGELFF	TGTGCCAGCCAGGAGACAGGGATCACCGGGGAGCTGTTTTTT
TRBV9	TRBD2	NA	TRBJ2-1	CASSPLGLADYNEQFF	TGTGCCAGCAGCCCGTTAGGACTAGCAGATTACAATGAGCAGTTCTTC
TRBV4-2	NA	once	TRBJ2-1	CASSRGPGDNEQFF	TGTGCCAGCAGCCGCGGGCCCGGGGACAATGAGCAGTTCTTC
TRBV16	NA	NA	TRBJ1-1	CASSQSSLGRTEAFF	TGTGCCAGCAGCCAATCGTCGCTGGGGAGGACTGAAGCTTTCTTT
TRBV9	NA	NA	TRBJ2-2	CASSVEPNTGELFF	TGTGCCAGCAGCGTAGAACCAAACACCGGGGAGCTGTTTTTT
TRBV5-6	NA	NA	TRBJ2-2	CASSPETHGELFF	TGTGCCAGCAGCCCCGAGACCCACGGGGAGCTGTTTTTT
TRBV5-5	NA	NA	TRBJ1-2	CASRLAPNYGYTF	TGTGCCAGCAGGCTAGCCCCTAACTATGGCTACACCTTC
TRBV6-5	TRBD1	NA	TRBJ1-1	CASRPQGADTEAFF	TGTGCCAGCAGACCACAGGGGGCGGACACTGAAGCTTTCTTT
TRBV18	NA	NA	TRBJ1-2	CASSPGYPNYGYTF	TGTGCCAGCTCACCTGGATATCCTAACTATGGCTACACCTTC
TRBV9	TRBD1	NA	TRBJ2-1	CASSGTGQALSNNEQFF	TGTGCCAGCAGCGGGACAGGACAGGCCTTATCCAACAATGAGCAGTTCTTC
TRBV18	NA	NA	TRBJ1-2	CASSPENYGYTF	TGTGCCAGCTCACCAGAAAACTATGGCTACACCTTC
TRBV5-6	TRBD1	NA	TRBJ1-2	CASSLQGGGLYGYTF	TGTGCCAGCAGCTTACAGGGGGGAGGGCTTTATGGCTACACCTTC
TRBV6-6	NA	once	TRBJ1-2	CASSRTGESSYGYTF	TGTGCCAGCAGTCGTACGGGGGAATCATCTTATGGCTACACCTTC
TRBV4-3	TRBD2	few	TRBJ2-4	CASRGGGGIQYF	TGCGCCAGCCGGGGGGGCGGAGGCATTCAGTACTTC